Shown below are 12 T cell receptor beta chains from a single sample sequenced in a study of blood T cell repertoires in COVID-19. Profiled with immunoSEQ multiplex PCR; TCRdb holds only in-frame clones, not every one. Of some 150,000 clones listed, 80% are singletons. The sample was peripheral blood. Every receptor here comes from a man aged 60 to 69 with acute or convalescent COVID-19.

The rearrangement joins TRBV28 to TRBJ2-1, with a weak D call TRBD2 (6 bases). With 3 bases removed from V and 9 bases from J, the gap between germline ends came to 12 bases. CDR1 and CDR2 (germline): MDHEN, SYDVKM. The CDR3 runs to 13 residues. The CDR3 protein is CASSFPGSGEQFF. The DNA for the CDR3 is TGTGCCAGCAGTTTTCCCGGGAGTGGTGAGCAGTTCTTC.

A single count supports this clone. This CDR3 is CASSLDGGLYNEQFF. CDR3 nucleotides: TGTGCCAGCAGCTTAGACGGGGGGCTCTACAATGAGCAGTTCTTC. J is TRBJ2-1 and V is TRBV7-8, with D maybe TRBD2 (7 bases). The length of the CDR3 is 15 residues. V lost 1 base, J lost 3 bases, and 10 bases lay in between. Looked up from germline, CDR1 is SGHVS and CDR2 is FQNEAQ.

The rearrangement links TRBV11-3 to TRBJ2-1; D is possibly TRBD2 (6 bases). V lost 3 bases, J lost 7 bases, and 22 bases lay in between. The CDR3 is made up of 17 amino acids. The germline CDR1 and CDR2 sequences are SGHNT and YENEEA. The CDR3, as DNA: TGTGCCAGCAGCTTGGAAGGGCTAGCAGGAGGGAGGAATGAGCAGTTCTTC. Its translation is CASSLEGLAGGRNEQFF.

V usage is TRBV18 and J usage is TRBJ2-1, with unresolved D. The CDR3 loop spans 13 amino acids. Trimming shortened V by 6 bases and J by 5 bases, and 11 bases separated the two germline ends. Per germline, CDR1 KGHSH and CDR2 LQKENI. CDR3 DNA sequence: TGTGCCAGCTCGCCGACTGCAAACAATGAGCAGTTCTTC. This gives the protein CASSPTANNEQFF.

The chain employs TRBV7-9 and TRBJ1-1, with D maybe TRBD1 (6 bases). CDR1 is SEHNR, CDR2 FQNEAQ, per germline (reference sequence). The CDR3 consists of 14 residues. With 1 base removed from V and 2 bases from J, the gap between germline ends came to 8 bases. CDR3: CASSLGGRNTEAFF. CDR3 bases: TGTGCCAGCAGCTTAGGGGGGCGAAACACTGAAGCTTTCTTT.

This chain links TRBV19 with TRBJ1-5; weak D call: TRBD1 (6 bases). The V and J ends lost 5 bases and 7 bases respectively, with 18 bases between them. CDR1 is LNHDA and CDR2 is SQIVND in the germline V gene (reference sequence). The CDR3 loop spans 15 amino acids. The CDR3 DNA is TGTGCCAGTAGTGGGGGGGGCGGTTCCGGCCAGCCCCAGCATTTT. The encoded protein is CASSGGGGSGQPQHF.

The CDR3 DNA reads TGTGCCAGCAGCCCTACAGGGGACCACGAGCAGTACTTC. It specifies CASSPTGDHEQYF. The chain combines TRBV7-9 with TRBJ2-7, with 7 bases matching TRBD1. V shed 5 bases, J shed 5 bases, and the junction held 6 bases outside the gene matches. This CDR3 contains 13 residues. Germline V CDR1 and CDR2: SEHNR, FQNEAQ (reference sequence).

The V gene is TRBV9, the J gene TRBJ2-7; 10 nucleotides match TRBD2. With 0 bases clipped from V and 3 bases from J, the junction kept 9 bases outside the gene matches. The CDR3 runs to 17 residues. Germline CDR1 is SGDLS and CDR2 is YYNGEE. CDR3 nucleotides: TGTGCCAGCAGCGTAGGCCTTACTAGCGGGATAGTCTACGAGCAGTACTTC. This sequence encodes CASSVGLTSGIVYEQYF.

This chain joins TRBV7-2 and TRBJ1-5, with 7 bases that match TRBD1. Per germline, CDR1 SGHTA and CDR2 FQGNSA. The CDR3 contains 14 residues. V was pared by 2 bases and J by 9 bases, with 7 bases of the junction left unmatched. CDR3 amino acids: CASSLFRGDSPQHF. The CDR3, as DNA: TGTGCCAGCAGCTTATTCAGGGGGGACTCGCCCCAGCATTTT.

The chain employs TRBV2 and TRBJ2-2, with D perhaps TRBD2 (5 bases). Deletions cut 4 bases from V and 5 bases from J, with 20 bases between. Germline V gene lookup returns CDR1 SNHLY and CDR2 FYNNEI. The CDR3 covers 17 residues. CDR3 region: CASSAKWTLARTGELFF. The CDR3 region has the DNA TGTGCCAGCAGTGCTAAGTGGACCCTAGCACGGACCGGGGAGCTGTTTTTT.

The chain couples TRBV5-1 to TRBJ1-1; tentatively, D is TRBD1 (6 bases). Germline CDR1 is SGHRS and CDR2 is YFSETQ. The CDR3 totals 14 residues. V was clipped by 3 bases and J by 5 bases, with 14 bases between them. DNA of the CDR3: TGCGCCAGCAGCTCACAGGGTTTGGGTACTGAAGCTTTCTTT. Translating it yields CASSSQGLGTEAFF.

This rearrangement joins TRBV7-2 to TRBJ2-1; TRBD2 might be the D (6 bases). Germline V CDR1 and CDR2: SGHTA, FQGNSA. The CDR3 loop spans 14 amino acids. The ends were cut back, 5 bases at V and 7 bases at J, with 15 bases in the middle. CDR3: CASSVSGGRNEQFF. CDR3 in DNA: TGTGCCAGCAGCGTCAGTGGAGGGCGGAATGAGCAGTTCTTC.